Presented here are 32 T cell receptor beta chains from one specimen sequenced in a study of blood T cell repertoires in COVID-19. Measured with immunoSEQ multiplex PCR; TCRdb has only the in-frame clones, and not every one. The sample holds around 30,000 clones, around nine tenths seen once. Sequenced sample: peripheral blood. All receptors derive from a man between 60 and 75 years old with active COVID-19.

The genes are TRBV15 and TRBJ2-3; TRBD2 matches at 7 bases. V lost 3 bases and J lost 1; bases outside the gene matches: 4. The CDR3 contains 15 residues. Germline V CDR1 and CDR2: LNHNV, YYDKDF (reference sequence). In DNA form, the CDR3 reads TGTGCCACCAGCAGGGCTAGCGGACGCACAGATACGCAGTATTTT. Translating gives CATSRASGRTDTQYF.

This chain uses TRBV9 with TRBJ1-5, with 7 bases that match TRBD1. The CDR3 loop spans 17 amino acids. V was clipped by 0 bases and J by 0 bases; unmatched bases: 6. CDR1 SGDLS and CDR2 YYNGEE come from the germline V gene. Here the CDR3 reads CASSVGPGGYSNQPQHF. CDR3 nucleotides: TGTGCCAGCAGCGTAGGCCCAGGGGGATATAGCAATCAGCCCCAGCATTTT.

V and J are TRBV5-4 and TRBJ1-4; 8 bases match TRBD1. The CDR3 contains 14 residues. V lost 4 bases, J lost 4 bases, and 3 bases stayed unmatched. Germline V gene data show CDR1 as SGHNT and CDR2 as YYREEE (reference sequence). This chain's CDR3 is CASSHDRGNEKLFF. The CDR3 coding sequence is TGTGCCAGCAGCCACGACAGGGGTAATGAAAAACTGTTTTTT. The full variable domain, in which reference TRBV5-4 and TRBJ1-4 provide the parts outside the CDR3, is ETGVTQSPTHLIKTRGQQVTLRCSSQSGHNTVSWYQQALGQGPQFIFQYYREEENGRGNFPPRFSGLQFPNYSSELNVNALELDDSALYLCASSHDRGNEKLFFGSGTQLSVL.

The chain carries TRBV18 and TRBJ2-1; weak D call: TRBD2 (6 bases). This CDR3 region has 14 residues. V lost 7 bases to trimming and J lost 1 base, with 11 bases between them. Per germline, CDR1 KGHSH and CDR2 LQKENI. CDR3 nucleotides: TGTGCCAGCTTACCGACTAGATCCTACAATGAGCAGTTCTTC. It yields the protein CASLPTRSYNEQFF.

This clone was detected only a few times. The DNA for the CDR3 is TGTGCCAGCAGGCCAGGGTTCAACTATGGCTACACCTTC. Its translation: CASRPGFNYGYTF. V gene TRBV5-4 combines with J gene TRBJ1-2; tentatively, D is TRBD1 (5 bases). V lost 5 bases and J lost 2, with 10 bases in between. The CDR3 covers 13 residues. The germline gives CDR1 SGHNT, CDR2 YYREEE (reference sequence).

The chain links TRBV7-2 to TRBJ1-2, with 9 bases identical to TRBD1. Per germline, CDR1 SGHTA and CDR2 FQGNSA. The CDR3 loop spans 14 amino acids. The junction had 9 bases not matched to a gene; V was cut back by 6 bases and J by 7 bases. CDR3 nucleotide sequence: TGTGCCAGCAGGATCCCGGGACAGGGAAGTGGCTACACCTTC. Amino acid sequence: CASRIPGQGSGYTF.

The CDR3 spells CAISVHRDRGPYEQYF. CDR3 DNA: TGTGCCATCAGTGTCCACCGGGACAGGGGCCCCTACGAGCAGTACTTC. This sequence joins TRBV10-3 and TRBJ2-7; 10 nucleotides agree with TRBD1. V trimming: 4 bases; J trimming: 2 bases; junction bases outside the gene matches: 8. The CDR3 has 16 residues. Germline values: CDR1 ENHRY, CDR2 SYGVKD.

The chain employs TRBV3-1 (or the pseudogene TRBV3-2) and TRBJ1-1; 8 nucleotides line up with TRBD1. CDR1 is LGHDT, CDR2 YNNKEL, per germline (reference sequence). This CDR3 comprises 14 residues. J gave up 4 bases and V 4 bases, and 5 bases lay outside the gene matches. The CDR3 protein is CASSRQGSGTEAFF. The DNA for the CDR3 is TGTGCCAGCAGCCGACAGGGGAGCGGCACTGAAGCTTTCTTT.

The V gene is TRBV15, the J gene TRBJ2-1; the match to TRBD2 covers 7 bases. After removal of 5 bases from V and 4 bases from J, the junction contained 11 bases not matched to a gene. This CDR3 has 16 amino acids. Germline V gives CDR1 LNHNV, CDR2 YYDKDF (reference sequence). CDR3 DNA sequence: TGTGCCACCAGCCCAAGGTCCAGCGGGGATTACAATGAGCAGTTCTTC. Its translation is CATSPRSSGDYNEQFF.

This chain joins TRBV11-3 and TRBJ2-7, with D possibly matching TRBD1 (6 bases). The V end was cut by 5 bases, the J end by 1 base, with 12 bases between. The CDR3 totals 14 residues. Germline V gene lookup returns CDR1 SGHNT and CDR2 YENEEA. This CDR3 reads CASSLGGQSYEQYF. The DNA of the CDR3 is TGTGCCAGCAGCCTAGGTGGACAGTCCTACGAGCAGTACTTC.

The chain is built from TRBV6-2 or TRBV6-3 and TRBJ1-3, with unresolved D. Germline CDR1 and CDR2: MNHEY and SVGEGT. There are 14 residues in the CDR3. Between the trimmed V and J ends, which lost 5 bases and 2 bases, there was a span of 10 bases. In nucleotides, the CDR3 is TGTGCCAGCAGTAGGAGGTGGACTGGAAACACCATATATTTT. It is translated as CASSRRWTGNTIYF.

CDR3 sequence reads: CASSLGSTGNYGYTF. In DNA, the CDR3 is TGTGCCAGCAGCTTAGGATCAACAGGGAACTATGGCTACACCTTC. The gene calls are TRBV7-6 and TRBJ1-2, with D possibly TRBD1 on 6 matching bases. CDR3 length: 15 residues. The germline V and J ends were trimmed by 1 base and 2 bases, with 11 bases remaining between them. CDR1 and CDR2 (germline): SGHVS, FNYEAQ.

This chain uses TRBV7-3 with TRBJ2-2, with 12 positions matching TRBD2. The length of the CDR3 is 16 residues. The germline V gene encodes CDR1 SGHTA and CDR2 FQGTGA. The V segment lost 4 bases and the J segment 5 bases; nucleotides outside the gene matches: 5. The CDR3 DNA is TGTGCCAGCAGCTCGGGGACTAGCGGGTGGACCGGGGAGCTGTTTTTT. Translating gives CASSSGTSGWTGELFF.

This chain links TRBV5-1 with TRBJ2-7; TRBD1 matches 7 bases. CDR3 length equals 15 residues. Per the germline V gene, CDR1 is SGHRS and CDR2 is YFSETQ. V lost 0 bases, J lost 2 bases, and 5 bases stayed unmatched. This chain's CDR3 is CASSLGNRGAYEQYF. DNA of the CDR3: TGCGCCAGCAGCTTGGGAAACAGGGGAGCCTACGAGCAGTACTTC. Full variable domain (missing parts from reference TRBV5-1 and TRBJ2-7): KAGVTQTPRYLIKTRGQQVTLSCSPISGHRSVSWYQQTPGQGLQFLFEYFSETQRNKGNFPGRFSGRQFSNSRSEMNVSTLELGDSALYLCASSLGNRGAYEQYFGPGTRLTVT.

The chain couples TRBV18 to TRBJ2-5; 8 positions agree with TRBD2. V gave up 2 bases and J gave up 2 bases; unmatched junction bases: 4. The CDR3 length is 15 residues. Germline CDR1 reads KGHSH; CDR2 reads LQKENI. CDR3 sequence: CASSPLAGLQETQYF. CDR3 sequence (DNA): TGTGCCAGCTCACCATTAGCGGGACTACAAGAGACCCAGTACTTC.

This chain connects TRBV7-9 to TRBJ1-4, with unresolved D. CDR1 is SEHNR, CDR2 FQNEAQ, per germline (reference sequence). Trimming left V 0 bases short and J 0 bases short, with 11 bases between. The CDR3 sequence is 17 residues long. CDR3 residues: CASSLARQLATNEKLFF. The CDR3 DNA reads TGTGCCAGCAGCTTAGCAAGGCAGCTAGCAACTAATGAAAAACTGTTTTTT. The full variable domain, its missing parts supplied by reference TRBV7-9 and TRBJ1-4, is DTGVSQNPRHKITKRGQNVTFRCDPISEHNRLYWYRQTLGQGPEFLTYFQNEAQLEKSRLLSDRFSAERPKGSFSTLEIQRTEQGDSAMYLCASSLARQLATNEKLFFGSGTQLSVL.

V and J are TRBV5-8 and TRBJ2-2; no clear D. The CDR3 extends over 15 amino acids. Germline CDR1 and CDR2: SGHTS and YDEGEE. Trimming took off 0 bases at V and 1 base at J, with 7 bases between the two ends. In DNA form, the CDR3 reads TGTGCCAGCAGCTTGGTAGTTGGGAACACCGGGGAGCTGTTTTTT. This translates into CASSLVVGNTGELFF.

The rearrangement links TRBV19 to TRBJ1-3; possible D gene TRBD1, 6 bases. V lost 4 bases, J lost 4 bases, and 14 bases lay in between. In germline, CDR1 is LNHDA, CDR2 SQIVND (reference sequence). The length of the CDR3 is 15 residues. The CDR3: CASSTNRDIGNTIYF. The CDR3 DNA reads as TGTGCCAGTAGTACCAATCGGGACATCGGAAACACCATATATTTT.

This chain joins TRBV2 and TRBJ2-4; 8 bases fit TRBD1. Per germline, CDR1 SNHLY and CDR2 FYNNEI. The CDR3 has 14 residues. The J segment lost 7 bases and the V segment lost 6 bases, leaving 8 bases of the junction unmatched. Here the CDR3 DNA reads TGTGCCAGCAGACTCCGGACAGGGTCGAACATTCAGTACTTC. Translating it yields CASRLRTGSNIQYF.

This clone was seen a few times. The chain recombines TRBV2 with TRBJ2-3; D not certain. Trimming took 7 bases from V and 6 from J, leaving 8 bases between them. The V gene's germline CDR1 is SNHLY and CDR2 FYNNEI. There are 11 residues in the CDR3. CDR3 nucleotides: TGTGCCAGCACCTCCTTGGATACGCAGTATTTT. This gives the protein CASTSLDTQYF.

The chain has TRBV12-3 or TRBV12-4 and TRBJ2-7; D is ambiguous. This CDR3 has 12 residues. V was pared by 3 bases and J by 4 bases, with 7 bases between. The CDR3 sequence: CASSLEIYEQYF. The CDR3 nucleotides are TGTGCCAGCAGTTTGGAGATTTACGAGCAGTACTTC.

This CDR3 reads CSVPRLGYNEQFF. CDR3 DNA sequence: TGCAGCGTTCCTCGACTTGGCTACAATGAGCAGTTCTTC. The J gene is TRBJ2-1, the V gene TRBV29-1, with D hard to call. Germline values: CDR1 SQVTM, CDR2 ANQGSEA. The CDR3 has 13 residues. Trimming removed 5 bases at V and 3 bases at J, with 11 bases between.

This clone was detected once. The gene calls are TRBV7-3 and TRBJ2-5; 10 positions agree with TRBD2. The J segment lost 1 base and the V segment lost 2 bases, leaving 4 bases of the junction unmatched. CDR1 SGHTA and CDR2 FQGTGA come from the germline V gene. This CDR3 is built from 16 residues. As DNA, the CDR3 is TGTGCCAGCAGCTTAGGGGCTAGCGGGGGCCAAGAGACCCAGTACTTC. Translation gives CASSLGASGGQETQYF.

A few counts support this clone. The rearrangement joins TRBV6-6 to TRBJ1-5; weak D call: TRBD1 (5 bases). Between the trimmed V and J ends, which lost 2 bases and 0 bases, there was a span of 8 bases. CDR3 size: 15 residues. The germline V gene encodes CDR1 MNHNY and CDR2 SVGAGI (reference sequence). The CDR3 DNA follows: TGTGCCAGCAGTTACCACAGGTATAGCAATCAGCCCCAGCATTTT. Translated: CASSYHRYSNQPQHF.

The chain links TRBV12-2 to TRBJ1-2; TRBD1, the D gene given by the table, was not confirmed from the DNA. TRBV12-2 is marked as a pseudogene. The CDR3 is 15 residues long. This CDR3 reads CASRLGDKPTGGYTF. CDR3 nucleotide sequence: TGTGCAAGTCGCTTGGGGGACAAACCGACGGGCGGCTACACCTTC.

The chain has TRBV7-9 and TRBJ2-1; TRBD1 agrees at 10 bases. The CDR3 runs 15 residues. Per the germline V gene, CDR1 is SEHNR and CDR2 is FQNEAQ (reference sequence). The V segment lost 4 bases and the J segment 2 bases; nucleotides outside the gene matches: 2. In nucleotides, the CDR3 is TGTGCCAGCAGCTCCGGGACAGGGGCCTACAATGAGCAGTTCTTC. Protein product: CASSSGTGAYNEQFF.

The chain has TRBV4-3 and TRBJ1-2; TRBD1 matches 11 bases. Losses at the gene ends were 4 bases for V and 8 bases for J; bases not matched to a gene: 9. This CDR3 region has 15 residues. The V gene's germline CDR1 is LGHNA and CDR2 YSLEER. CDR3 residues: CASSLGQGAPGGYTF. The CDR3 DNA is TGCGCCAGCAGCCTCGGACAGGGGGCGCCGGGGGGCTACACCTTC.

The V call is TRBV18, the J call TRBJ2-5; 11 bases are a match to TRBD2. J gave up 4 bases and V 3 bases, and 1 base lay outside the gene matches. Germline lookup yields CDR1 KGHSH and CDR2 LQKENI. The CDR3 consists of 14 residues. The CDR3 protein is CASSPGLAGETQYF. The CDR3 DNA sequence: TGTGCCAGCTCACCCGGACTAGCGGGAGAGACCCAGTACTTC.

The chain recombines TRBV24-1 with TRBJ2-1, with TRBD2 matching over 7 bases. This CDR3 region has 16 residues. V was pared by 4 bases and J by 9 bases, with 14 bases of the junction left unmatched. CDR1 is KGHDR and CDR2 is SFDVKD in the germline V gene. CDR3 bases: TGTGCCACCAGTGACTCGGGGGACTACCTTAAAAGTGAGCAGTTCTTC. This encodes CATSDSGDYLKSEQFF.

J is TRBJ2-5 and V is TRBV18; TRBD1 matches 10 bases. J lost 2 bases, V lost 6 bases, and 6 bases had no gene match. The CDR3 has 15 residues. Germline V lookup: CDR1 KGHSH, CDR2 LQKENI. For the CDR3, the DNA is TGTGCCAGCTCGGTAGACAGGGGGCCACAAGAGACCCAGTACTTC. It codes for CASSVDRGPQETQYF.

The V gene is TRBV28, the J gene TRBJ1-5; the match to TRBD1 covers 7 bases. Germline CDR1 MDHEN, CDR2 SYDVKM. This CDR3 has 15 residues. Losses at the gene ends were 6 bases for V and 7 bases for J; bases not matched to a gene: 12. This chain's CDR3 is CASRPPTGAFQPQHF. The DNA for the CDR3 is TGTGCCAGCAGACCTCCAACAGGGGCCTTCCAGCCCCAGCATTTT.

V is TRBV7-9 and J is TRBJ1-5; TRBD1 might be the D (6 bases). Germline CDR1 is SEHNR and CDR2 is FQNEAQ (reference sequence). The length of the CDR3 is 17 residues. V was shortened by 1 base and J by 2 bases, with 15 bases between the two germline ends. The CDR3: CASSLGPRGKGNQPQHF. CDR3 sequence (DNA): TGTGCCAGCAGCTTAGGTCCGAGGGGGAAGGGCAATCAGCCCCAGCATTTT. Variable domain in full (rest from reference TRBV7-9 and TRBJ1-5): DTGVSQNPRHKITKRGQNVTFRCDPISEHNRLYWYRQTLGQGPEFLTYFQNEAQLEKSRLLSDRFSAERPKGSFSTLEIQRTEQGDSAMYLCASSLGPRGKGNQPQHFGDGTRLSIL.